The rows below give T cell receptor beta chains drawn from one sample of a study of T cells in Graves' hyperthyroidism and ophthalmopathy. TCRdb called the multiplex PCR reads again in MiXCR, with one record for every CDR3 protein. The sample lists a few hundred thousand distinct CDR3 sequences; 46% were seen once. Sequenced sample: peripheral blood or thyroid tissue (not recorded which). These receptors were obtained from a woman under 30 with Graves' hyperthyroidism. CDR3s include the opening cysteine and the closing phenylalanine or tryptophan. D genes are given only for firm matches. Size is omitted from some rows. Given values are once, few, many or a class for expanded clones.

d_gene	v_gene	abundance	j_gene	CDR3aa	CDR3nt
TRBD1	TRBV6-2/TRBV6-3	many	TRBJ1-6	CASSRRDSSYNSPLHF	TGTGCCAGCAGCCGACGGGACAGCTCCTATAATTCACCCCTCCACTTT
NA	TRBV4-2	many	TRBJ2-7	CASSQDSEGVLSGEQYF	TGTGCCAGCAGCCAAGATTCTGAAGGGGTCTTGTCCGGCGAGCAGTACTTC
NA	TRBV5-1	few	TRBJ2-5	CASSLVGATSSETQYF	TGCGCCAGCAGCTTGGTGGGGGCCACTTCCTCGGAGACCCAGTACTTC
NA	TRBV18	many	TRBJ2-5	CASSPPSRETQYF	TGTGCCAGCTCACCACCGAGCAGAGAGACCCAGTACTTC
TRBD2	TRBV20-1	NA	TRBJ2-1	CSAHKLAGSNEQFF	TGCAGTGCTCACAAACTAGCGGGCTCAAATGAGCAGTTCTTC
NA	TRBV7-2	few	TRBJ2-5	CASSLKEGETQYF	TGTGCCAGCAGCTTAAAAGAGGGGGAGACCCAGTACTTC
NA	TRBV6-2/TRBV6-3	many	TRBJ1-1	CASSRPVSLRYTEAFF	TGTGCCAGCAGCCGCCCTGTTAGCCTGAGGTACACTGAAGCTTTCTTT
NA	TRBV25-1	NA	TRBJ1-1	CASSSPTLNTEAFF	TGTGCCAGCAGCTCTCCCACTTTGAACACTGAAGCTTTCTTT
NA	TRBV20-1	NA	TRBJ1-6	CSARNIYNSPLHF	TGCAGTGCTAGGAACATATATAATTCACCCCTCCACTTT
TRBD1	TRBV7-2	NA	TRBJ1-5	CASSFPGTASYQPQHF	TGTGCCAGCAGCTTTCCCGGGACAGCCTCTTATCAGCCCCAGCATTTT
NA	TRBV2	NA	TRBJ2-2	CASSGQNTGELLF	TGTGCCAGCAGTGGGCAGAACACCGGGGAGCTGCTTTTT
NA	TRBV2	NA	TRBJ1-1	CASRAGEGEAFF	TGTGCCAGCAGGGCTGGGGAGGGTGAAGCTTTCTTT
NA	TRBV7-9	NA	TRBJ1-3	CASSPTGTIYF	TGTGCCAGCAGCCCGACTGGGACCATATATTTT
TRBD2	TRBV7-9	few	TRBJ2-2	CASRRRGFTGELFF	TGTGCCAGCAGAAGGCGGGGGTTCACCGGGGAGCTGTTTTTT
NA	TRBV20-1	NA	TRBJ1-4	CSAATSGRNSDNEKLFF	TGCAGTGCTGCTACTAGCGGGAGGAACTCGGATAATGAAAAACTGTTTTTT
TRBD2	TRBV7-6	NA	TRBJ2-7	CASSLVGGRDANEQYF	TGTGCCAGCAGCTTAGTGGGCGGGAGAGATGCTAATGAGCAGTACTTC
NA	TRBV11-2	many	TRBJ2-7	CASSADRATSAYSYEQYF	TGTGCCAGCAGCGCGGACAGGGCCACTAGCGCTTACTCCTACGAGCAGTACTTC
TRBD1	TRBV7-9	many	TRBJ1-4	CASSLSGTGVNEKLFF	TGTGCCAGCAGCCTCTCCGGGACAGGGGTTAATGAAAAACTGTTTTTT
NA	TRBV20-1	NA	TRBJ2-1	CSAISGSSYNEQFF	TGCAGTGCAATTAGCGGAAGCTCCTACAATGAGCAGTTCTTC
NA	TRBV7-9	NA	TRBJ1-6	CASTDRNGDSSPLHF	TGTGCCAGCACAGACCGAAACGGAGATTCTTCACCCCTCCACTTT
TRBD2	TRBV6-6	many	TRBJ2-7	CASSYIGTSSEQYF	TGTGCCAGCAGTTACATCGGGACTAGCTCTGAGCAGTACTTC
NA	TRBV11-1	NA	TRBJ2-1	CASSINRVGNEQFF	TGTGCCAGCAGCATCAACAGGGTTGGCAATGAGCAGTTCTTC
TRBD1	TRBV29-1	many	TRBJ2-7	CSVVRQGAYEQYF	TGCAGCGTTGTAAGACAGGGGGCCTACGAGCAGTACTTC
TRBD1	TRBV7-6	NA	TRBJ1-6	CASSTPGQGNYNSPLHF	TGTGCCAGCAGCACACCGGGACAGGGGAACTATAATTCACCCCTCCACTTT
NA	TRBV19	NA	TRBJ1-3	CASARAGGGNTIYF	TGTGCCAGTGCTAGAGCCGGAGGCGGAAACACCATATATTTT
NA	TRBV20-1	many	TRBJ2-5	CSARGAARIDETQYF	TGCAGTGCTAGGGGGGCGGCCCGCATAGACGAGACCCAGTACTTC
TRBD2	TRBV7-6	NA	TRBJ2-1	CASSSRPLARGYNEQFF	TGTGCCAGCAGCTCCCGCCCACTAGCGAGGGGATACAATGAGCAGTTCTTC
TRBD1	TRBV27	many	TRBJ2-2	CATRGHTGELFF	TGTGCCACCAGGGGGCATACCGGGGAGCTGTTTTTT
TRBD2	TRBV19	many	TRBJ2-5	CASLSLSGDQETQYF	TGTGCCAGTTTATCACTTAGCGGGGACCAAGAGACCCAGTACTTC
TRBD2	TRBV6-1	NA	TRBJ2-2	CASSLAGGYLVNTGELFF	TGTGCCAGCAGTCTAGCGGGAGGTTATCTCGTGAACACCGGGGAGCTGTTTTTT
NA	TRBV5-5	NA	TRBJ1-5	CASSRSGMTGYEHF	TGTGCCAGCAGCCGGTCGGGGATGACAGGCTACGAGCATTTT
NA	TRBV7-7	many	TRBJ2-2	CASSLDRWTGELFF	TGTGCTAGCAGCTTAGATCGGTGGACCGGGGAGCTGTTTTTT
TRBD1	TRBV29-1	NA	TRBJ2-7	CSATGDRVTEQYF	TGCAGCGCGACAGGGGACAGGGTTACCGAGCAGTACTTC
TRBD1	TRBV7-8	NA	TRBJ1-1	CASSVQGGKVNTEAFF	TGTGCCAGCAGCGTACAGGGGGGTAAGGTGAACACTGAAGCTTTCTTT
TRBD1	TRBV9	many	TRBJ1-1	CASSRTGNTEAFF	TGTGCCAGCAGCCGGACAGGCAACACTGAAGCTTTCTTT
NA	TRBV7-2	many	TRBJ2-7	CASSLTLGSYYEQYF	TGTGCCAGCAGCCTTACGTTGGGTAGTTACTACGAGCAGTACTTC
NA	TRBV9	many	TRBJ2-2	CASSEGHTGELFF	TGTGCCAGCAGCGAGGGGCATACCGGGGAGCTGTTTTTT
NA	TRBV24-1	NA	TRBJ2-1	CATRGHSMANEQFF	TGTGCCACTAGGGGCCACAGTATGGCCAATGAGCAGTTCTTC
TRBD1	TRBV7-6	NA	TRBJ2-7	CASSDDRGILTYEQYF	TGTGCCAGCAGCGATGACAGGGGTATACTGACCTACGAGCAGTACTTC
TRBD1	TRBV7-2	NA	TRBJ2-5	CASSPRTGYVDQPQYF	TGTGCCAGCAGCCCAAGGACAGGATACGTCGATCAGCCCCAGTACTTC
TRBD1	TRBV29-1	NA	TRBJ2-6	CSVEEVGQANTGANVLTF	TGCAGCGTTGAAGAGGTGGGACAGGCGAACACCGGGGCCAACGTCCTGACTTTC
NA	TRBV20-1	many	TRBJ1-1	CSARSTEAFF	TGCAGTGCTAGGAGCACTGAAGCTTTCTTT
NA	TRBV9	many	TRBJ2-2	CASSAAILGGGELFF	TGTGCCAGCAGCGCCGCTATACTAGGGGGCGGGGAGCTGTTTTTT
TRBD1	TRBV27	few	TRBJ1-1	CASSLETGGFAEAFF	TGTGCCAGCAGTTTAGAGACAGGGGGCTTCGCTGAAGCTTTCTTT
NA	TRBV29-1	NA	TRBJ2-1	CSVVRLSYNEQFF	TGCAGCGTCGTGCGGCTTTCCTACAATGAGCAGTTCTTC
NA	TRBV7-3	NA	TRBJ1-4	CASSYVGAEKLFF	TGTGCCAGCAGCTACGTGGGGGCGGAAAAACTGTTTTTT
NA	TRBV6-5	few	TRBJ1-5	CASSPTWARGDNQPQHF	TGTGCCAGCAGTCCTACCTGGGCCCGAGGGGACAATCAGCCCCAGCATTTT
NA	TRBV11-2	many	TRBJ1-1	CASSFLGGRDNTEAFF	TGTGCCAGCAGCTTCCTAGGAGGACGGGACAACACTGAAGCTTTCTTT
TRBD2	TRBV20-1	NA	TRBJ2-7	CSARDKPLAGGFYEQYF	TGCAGTGCTAGAGATAAACCCCTAGCGGGAGGATTCTACGAGCAGTACTTC
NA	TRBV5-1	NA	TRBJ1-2	CASSLEGVKGYTF	TGCGCCAGCAGCTTGGAGGGGGTAAAAGGCTACACCTTC
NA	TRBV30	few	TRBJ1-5	CAWSTSQEQPQHF	TGTGCCTGGAGTACAAGCCAGGAGCAGCCCCAGCATTTT
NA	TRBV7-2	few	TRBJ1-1	CASSFGQVNEQFF	TGTGCCAGCAGCTTCGGACAAGTCAATGAGCAGTTCTTT
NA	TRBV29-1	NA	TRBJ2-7	CSGRQDAYEQYF	TGCAGCGGACGACAGGACGCCTACGAGCAGTACTTC
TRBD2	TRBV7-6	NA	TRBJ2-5	CASSSLGLAGGGETQYF	TGTGCCAGCAGCTCCCTGGGACTAGCGGGAGGAGGAGAGACCCAGTACTTC
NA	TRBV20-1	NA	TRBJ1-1	CSARGGVRGAFF	TGCAGTGCTAGAGGTGGGGTCAGGGGAGCTTTCTTT
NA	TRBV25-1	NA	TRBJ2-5	CASRQTSGHSYQETQYF	TGTGCCAGCAGACAAACCTCGGGACATTCGTACCAAGAGACCCAGTACTTC
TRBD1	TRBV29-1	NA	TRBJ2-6	CSGQGAWGANVLTF	TGCAGCGGACAGGGGGCTTGGGGGGCCAACGTCCTGACTTTC